A single sample gave rise to the 32 T cell receptor beta chains below, sequenced in a study of blood T cell repertoires in COVID-19. Sequencing used immunoSEQ multiplex PCR; TCRdb keeps in-frame clones, though not all of them. The sample records around 110,000 clones, approximately 88% being singletons. Sequenced sample: peripheral blood. The receptors originated from a man aged 50 to 59 with active or convalescent COVID-19.

The chain couples TRBV25-1 to TRBJ2-3; no clear D gene. Germline CDR1 is MGHDK and CDR2 is SYGVNS. The CDR3 runs to 12 residues. V lost 3 bases and J 12 bases, leaving 13 bases between the germline ends. CDR3 in DNA: TGTGCCAGCAGTGATGACACACGTTATCAGTATTTT. This translates into CASSDDTRYQYF.

The chain employs TRBV12-2 and TRBJ2-7; the table's D call TRBD1 went unverified against the DNA. TRBV12-2 is a pseudogene locus. The length of the CDR3 is 14 residues. The CDR3, as DNA: TGTGCAAGCGGGAGACAGGGTTTACTATGCGAGCAGTACTTC. Its translation is CASGRQGLLCEQYF.

This chain uses TRBV10-1 with TRBJ2-2; 7 bases line up with TRBD2. The CDR3 has 15 residues. The ends lost 4 bases at V and 4 bases at J; junction bases unmatched: 6. CDR1 WNHNN and CDR2 SYGVQD come from the germline V gene (reference sequence). The CDR3 here is CASSGLAEGTGELFF. Here the CDR3 DNA reads TGCGCCAGCAGTGGGCTAGCGGAGGGCACCGGGGAGCTGTTTTTT.

The J gene is TRBJ1-5, the V gene TRBV7-8, with TRBD1 matching 7 bases. Germline CDR1 is SGHVS and CDR2 is FQNEAQ. This CDR3 is built from 13 residues. The ends lost 5 bases at V and 9 bases at J; junction bases unmatched: 7. The CDR3 DNA is TGTGCCAGCAGCGCGCGAGGGGGCCTGCCCCAGCATTTT. Translating it yields CASSARGGLPQHF.

The genes are TRBV27 and TRBJ2-1, with D possibly being TRBD2 (7 bases). Between the trimmed V and J ends, which lost 7 bases and 5 bases, there was a span of 12 bases. Germline CDR1 and CDR2: MNHEY and SMNVEV (reference sequence). The CDR3 extends over 13 amino acids. The CDR3 here is CASKGGADNEQFF. Written as DNA, the CDR3 is TGTGCCAGCAAAGGGGGGGCGGACAATGAGCAGTTCTTC.

The CDR3, as DNA: TGTGCCAGCAGCCGGGGGGGGTCCTACGAGCAGTACTTC. Amino acid sequence: CASSRGGSYEQYF. V gene TRBV7-8 combines with J gene TRBJ2-7; 8 bases match TRBD2. J gave up 1 base and V 5 bases, and 1 base lay outside the gene matches. This CDR3 has 13 residues. Germline CDR1 is SGHVS and CDR2 is FQNEAQ.

The chain is built from TRBV6-6 and TRBJ1-6, with D perhaps matching TRBD1 (6 bases). Deletions cut 4 bases from V and 3 bases from J, with 13 bases between. CDR1 is MNHNY and CDR2 is SVGAGI in the germline V gene (reference sequence). The CDR3 totals 16 residues. Here the CDR3 DNA reads TGTGCCAGCAGTTTCGAAGGGGGTAACTATAATTCACCCCTCCACTTT. Translation gives CASSFEGGNYNSPLHF.

This clone was detected a few times. The chain carries TRBV4-1 and TRBJ2-7; 11 nucleotides align to TRBD2. Germline V CDR1 and CDR2: MGHRA, YSYEKL. The CDR3 covers 17 residues. Trimming took 3 bases from V and 1 from J; bases not matched to a gene: 8. The CDR3 coding sequence is TGCGCCAGCAGCCATGGTTGGACTAGCGGGTCGTCCTACGAGCAGTACTTC. Protein product: CASSHGWTSGSSYEQYF.

This clone was counted a single time. This chain joins TRBV5-6 and TRBJ1-2; 9 positions agree with TRBD1. The CDR3 has 16 residues. V lost 0 bases, J lost 4 bases, and 7 bases stayed unmatched. Germline assignment: CDR1 SGHDT and CDR2 YYEEEE. CDR3 residues: CASSLGSGQGGYGYTF. The CDR3 DNA reads TGTGCCAGCAGCTTGGGGTCGGGACAGGGAGGCTATGGCTACACCTTC.

J is TRBJ2-3 and V is TRBV9; a possible D gene is TRBD1 (6 bases). The V and J ends lost 3 bases and 0 bases respectively, with 17 bases between them. The CDR3 runs to 17 residues. Germline V gene sequence: CDR1 SGDLS, CDR2 YYNGEE. The CDR3 region is CASSATPGTTSTDTQYF. The CDR3 nucleotides are TGTGCCAGCAGCGCAACCCCCGGGACAACCAGCACAGATACGCAGTATTTT.

The chain combines TRBV28 with TRBJ2-7, with D tentatively TRBD1 (6 bases). Trimming took 1 base from V and 4 from J, leaving 14 bases between them. This CDR3 comprises 15 residues. CDR1 is MDHEN, CDR2 SYDVKM, per germline. CDR3 protein: CASSLSAGVFYEQYF. The DNA for the CDR3 is TGTGCCAGCAGTTTATCGGCAGGGGTATTTTACGAGCAGTACTTC.

J is TRBJ2-3 and V is TRBV6-4; 9 nucleotides line up with TRBD2. Germline V CDR1 and CDR2: MRHNA, SNTAGT. V lost 5 bases and J lost 1; bases outside the gene matches: 10. The CDR3 contains 17 residues. CDR3 region: CASSPNRLAGGTDTQYF. In DNA form, the CDR3 reads TGTGCCAGCAGTCCAAATCGTTTAGCGGGAGGCACAGATACGCAGTATTTT.

The rearrangement uses TRBV2 and TRBJ1-5, with 7 bases aligning to TRBD1. Trimming cost V 4 bases and J 7 bases; bases outside gene matches: 10. The CDR3 contains 15 residues. CDR1 is SNHLY, CDR2 FYNNEI, per germline. CDR3 bases: TGTGCCAGCAGTGTAGCCAGGGGGACGCAGCAGCCCCAGCATTTT. Translation gives CASSVARGTQQPQHF.

The chain uses TRBV28 and TRBJ1-1; the D is unclear. Germline V gene lookup returns CDR1 MDHEN and CDR2 SYDVKM. The CDR3 contains 13 residues. V was shortened by 2 bases and J by 5 bases, with 9 bases between the two germline ends. The CDR3 loop is CASSLLSGTEAFF. The DNA of the CDR3 is TGTGCCAGCAGTTTACTCTCGGGAACTGAAGCTTTCTTT.

The CDR3 is CAISESASPNEKLFF. CDR3 in DNA: TGTGCCATCAGTGAGTCGGCCAGTCCTAATGAAAAACTGTTTTTT. The chain carries TRBV10-3 and TRBJ1-4; no firm D call. Trimming stripped 0 bases from V and 3 bases from J, with 8 bases between. The CDR3 consists of 15 residues. Germline CDR1 and CDR2: ENHRY and SYGVKD.

The CDR3 DNA is TGTGCCAGCTCCCCCTTCAGGGAAAGAAATGAAAAACTGTTTTTT. This gives the protein CASSPFRERNEKLFF. The chain couples TRBV18 to TRBJ1-4, with D possibly matching TRBD1 (5 bases). This CDR3 contains 15 residues. Deletions cut 6 bases from V and 5 bases from J, with 16 bases between. Germline loops: CDR1 KGHSH, CDR2 LQKENI.

Comment on this clone: Other DNA sequences in the sample encode the same CDR3. CDR3 amino acids: CASSTGTGVEKLFF. CDR3 bases: TGTGCCAGCAGTACCGGGACAGGGGTCGAAAAACTGTTTTTT. This rearrangement joins TRBV28 to TRBJ1-4; 10 bases fit TRBD1. Germline V CDR1 and CDR2: MDHEN, SYDVKM. J gave up 8 bases and V 5 bases, and 5 bases lay outside the gene matches. CDR3 size: 14 residues.

The chain employs TRBV9 and TRBJ2-7, with a possible D match to TRBD1 (5 bases). This CDR3 has 14 amino acids. Trimming stripped 1 base from V and 3 bases from J, with 11 bases between. Germline CDR1 reads SGDLS; CDR2 reads YYNGEE. In DNA, the CDR3 is TGTGCCAGCAGCGTAACAGGACATGTCTACGAGCAGTACTTC. Protein: CASSVTGHVYEQYF.

The chain employs TRBV9 and TRBJ1-3; D uncertain. Trimming removed 0 bases at V and 6 bases at J, with 7 bases between. CDR1 is SGDLS, CDR2 YYNGEE, per germline. CDR3 length equals 13 residues. The CDR3 spells CASSVELENTIYF. The CDR3 DNA reads TGTGCCAGCAGCGTAGAGTTAGAAAACACCATATATTTT.

The rearrangement uses TRBV7-2 and TRBJ2-1; 7 nucleotides line up with TRBD2. This CDR3 has 15 residues. With 2 bases clipped from V and 7 bases from J, the junction kept 8 bases outside the gene matches. Germline CDR1 reads SGHTA; CDR2 reads FQGNSA. The CDR3 spells CASSLSRGSGNEQFF. CDR3 DNA: TGTGCCAGCAGCTTATCCCGCGGGAGCGGGAATGAGCAGTTCTTC.

V gene TRBV19 combines with J gene TRBJ2-1; 8 nucleotides match TRBD2. Germline CDR1 reads LNHDA; CDR2 reads SQIVND (reference sequence). CDR3 size: 14 residues. Trimming took 4 bases from V and 7 from J; bases not matched to a gene: 6. The DNA for the CDR3 is TGTGCCAGTAGTACGATAGCGGGACAAAATGAGCAGTTCTTC. It encodes CASSTIAGQNEQFF. Together with reference TRBV19 and TRBJ2-1, the CDR3 gives the full variable domain: DGGITQSPKYLFRKEGQNVTLSCEQNLNHDAMYWYRQDPGQGLRLIYYSQIVNDFQKGDIAEGYSVSREKKESFPLTVTSAQKNPTAFYLCASSTIAGQNEQFFGPGTRLTVL.

This clone was counted between two and nine times. The rearrangement joins TRBV15 to TRBJ1-1; D uncertain. The CDR3 extends over 14 amino acids. Germline values: CDR1 LNHNV, CDR2 YYDKDF (reference sequence). The germline V and J ends were trimmed by 2 bases and 3 bases, with 10 bases remaining between them. The CDR3 nucleotides read TGTGCCACCAGCAGAATGGGCGGGGACACTGAAGCTTTCTTT. Translating it yields CATSRMGGDTEAFF.

This sequence joins TRBV7-8 and TRBJ1-6; 7 bases map to TRBD1. Germline trimming cut 4 bases from V and 5 bases from J; bases unmatched to any gene: 14. The CDR3 totals 18 residues. The germline V gene encodes CDR1 SGHVS and CDR2 FQNEAQ. The CDR3: CASSSTSGQRSNNSPLHF. CDR3 DNA sequence: TGTGCCAGCAGCTCCACTTCGGGACAGCGATCCAATAATTCACCCCTCCACTTT. Full variable domain (outside the CDR3, taken from reference TRBV7-8 and TRBJ1-6): GAGVSQSPRYKVAKRGQDVALRCDPISGHVSLFWYQQALGQGPEFLTYFQNEAQLDKSGLPSDRFFAERPEGSVSTLKIQRTQQEDSAVYLCASSSTSGQRSNNSPLHFGNGTRLTVT.

This clone was detected only a few times. The V call is TRBV2, the J call TRBJ2-7, with 9 nucleotides matching TRBD1. The CDR3 runs to 17 residues. Germline CDR1 SNHLY, CDR2 FYNNEI. The trim removed 2 bases at V and 2 bases at J, leaving 10 bases unmatched. This CDR3 reads CASSELALGQGPYEQYF. The CDR3 bases are TGTGCCAGCAGTGAACTAGCTCTGGGACAGGGCCCCTACGAGCAGTACTTC.

The CDR3 reads CASRPARGIGSYNEQFF. In nucleotides, the CDR3 is TGCGCCAGCAGGCCGGCCAGGGGAATAGGGTCCTACAATGAGCAGTTCTTC. This chain uses TRBV5-1 with TRBJ2-1, with a possible D match to TRBD1 (6 bases). This CDR3 spans 17 amino acids. The germline V gene has CDR1 SGHRS and CDR2 YFSETQ. V lost 5 bases and J lost 1, with 19 bases in between.

The chain combines TRBV15 with TRBJ2-7, with a tentative D call TRBD2 (5 bases). CDR1 is LNHNV and CDR2 is YYDKDF in the germline V gene (reference sequence). Trimming removed 3 bases at V and 9 bases at J, with 18 bases between. The CDR3 totals 14 residues. The CDR3 DNA sequence: TGTGCCACCAGCAGGCCAGGATACCCCGGAGGGCAGTACTTC. Translated, it gives CATSRPGYPGGQYF.

The V call is TRBV15, the J call TRBJ2-5; 12 bases align to TRBD2. Germline CDR1 and CDR2: LNHNV and YYDKDF (reference sequence). The CDR3 has 15 residues. After removal of 5 bases from V and 2 bases from J, the junction contained 3 bases not matched to a gene. CDR3 sequence (DNA): TGTGCCACCAGCGAGGGACTAGCGGGTCAAGAGACCCAGTACTTC. Its translation is CATSEGLAGQETQYF. The full variable domain, its missing parts supplied by reference TRBV15 and TRBJ2-5, is DAMVIQNPRYQVTQFGKPVTLSCSQTLNHNVMYWYQQKSSQAPKLLFHYYDKDFNNEADTPDNFQSRRPNTSFCFLDIRSPGLGDTAMYLCATSEGLAGQETQYFGPGTRLLVL.

V gene TRBV12-3 or TRBV12-4 combines with J gene TRBJ2-1; 7 nucleotides align to TRBD1. This CDR3 contains 13 residues. Losses at the gene ends were 4 bases for V and 6 bases for J; bases not matched to a gene: 3. CDR3 bases: TGTGCCAGCAGTTCCTCAGGGGGCAATGAGCAGTTCTTC. Protein: CASSSSGGNEQFF.

This clone was recorded a few times. The chain joins TRBV6-2 or TRBV6-3 to TRBJ2-7; 8 bases align to TRBD1. V lost 4 bases, J lost 6 bases, and 5 bases stayed unmatched. CDR1 MNHEY and CDR2 SVGEGT come from the germline V gene. This CDR3 region has 13 residues. The chain's CDR3 is CASSWGTGGEQYF. CDR3 coding DNA: TGTGCCAGCAGTTGGGGGACAGGTGGCGAGCAGTACTTC.

The chain links TRBV9 to TRBJ1-2, with 8 bases matching TRBD1. CDR3 length equals 14 residues. Germline V gene sequence: CDR1 SGDLS, CDR2 YYNGEE. Losses at the gene ends were 2 bases for V and 2 bases for J; bases not matched to a gene: 2. Here the CDR3 reads CASSVGQGNYGYTF. DNA for the CDR3: TGTGCCAGCAGCGTCGGACAGGGAAACTATGGCTACACCTTC.

The chain uses TRBV5-4 and TRBJ2-5; 13 nucleotides align to TRBD2. Germline assignment: CDR1 SGHNT and CDR2 YYREEE (reference sequence). This CDR3 is built from 18 residues. The V gene end was trimmed by 3 bases and the J gene end by 5 bases; junction bases not matched to a gene: 13. The chain's CDR3 is CASSSGGGLAGAGETQYF. The DNA for the CDR3 is TGTGCCAGCAGCTCGGGGGGAGGACTAGCGGGAGCCGGGGAGACCCAGTACTTC.

Turning to this clone: Other nucleotide sequences from this sample produce the same CDR3. J is TRBJ2-7 and V is TRBV10-1; 8 nucleotides align to TRBD2. Unmatched junction bases numbered 0, after V lost 2 bases and J lost 0 bases. The CDR3 contains 14 residues. Germline CDR1 and CDR2: WNHNN and SYGVQD (reference sequence). The CDR3 reads CASSESGSSYEQYF. The CDR3 nucleotides read TGCGCCAGCAGTGAGAGCGGGAGCTCCTACGAGCAGTACTTC.